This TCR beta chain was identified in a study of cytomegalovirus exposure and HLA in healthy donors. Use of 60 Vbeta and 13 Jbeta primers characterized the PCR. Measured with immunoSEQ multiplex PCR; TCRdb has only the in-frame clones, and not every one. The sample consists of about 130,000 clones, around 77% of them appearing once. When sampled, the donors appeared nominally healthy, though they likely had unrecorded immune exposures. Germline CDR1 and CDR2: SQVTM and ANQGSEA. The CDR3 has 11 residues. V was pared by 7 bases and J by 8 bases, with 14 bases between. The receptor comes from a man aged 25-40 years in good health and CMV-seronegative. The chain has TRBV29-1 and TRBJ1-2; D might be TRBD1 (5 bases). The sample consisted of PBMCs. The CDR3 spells CSAGGKEGYTF. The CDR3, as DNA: TGCAGCGCCGGGGGGAAAGAGGGCTACACCTTC.